This T cell receptor (beta chain) originates from a study of naive and memory T cell subsets. Trimming left V 2 bases short and J 5 bases short, with 17 bases between. The CDR3 has 16 amino acids. Looked up from germline, CDR1 is SGHVS and CDR2 is FQNEAQ. Whole-blood samples were about 2.5 ml of peripheral blood from healthy adult volunteers. This clonotype was found many times. Blood and skin TCR RNA was reverse transcribed with alpha and beta constant primers. A single record per CDR3 protein comes from TCRdb applying MiXCR to the 5' RACE reads. This table holds approximately 22,000 distinct CDR3 sequences, over 3.5% found once.

The V gene is TRBV7-8, the J gene TRBJ2-3; D may be TRBD2 (7 bases). The sequence derives from a male donor in good health. CDR3 amino acids: CASSLWGREIGDTQYF. The CDR3 DNA is TGTGCCAGCAGCTTATGGGGGCGGGAGATAGGAGATACGCAGTATTTT. Full variable domain (outside the CDR3, taken from reference TRBV7-8 and TRBJ2-3): GAGVSQSPRYKVAKRGQDVALRCDPISGHVSLFWYQQALGQGPEFLTYFQNEAQLDKSGLPSDRFFAERPEGSVSTLKIQRTQQEDSAVYLCASSLWGREIGDTQYFGPGTRLTVL.